This T cell receptor beta chain emerged from a study of T cells in Graves' hyperthyroidism and ophthalmopathy. Study-wide background: Peripheral blood samples were taken at initial diagnosis, prior to any treatment.

The germline V and J ends were trimmed by 4 bases and 0 bases, with 13 bases remaining between them. Germline CDR1 is SGHRS and CDR2 is YFSETQ. CDR3 length: 16 amino acids. Researchers amplified the TCR beta CDR3 regions from RNA transcripts. The HTBI primer set was used in a first-round RT-PCR of the TCR CDR3. In TCRdb, the multiplex PCR reads were re-called with MiXCR into one record per CDR3 protein. The sample includes approximately 400,000 distinct CDR3 sequences, approximately 15% seen only once; the top ten take roughly 8%. Sequenced material: blood. The chain combines TRBV5-1 with TRBJ1-4; perhaps TRBD1 as D (6 bases). The receptor comes from a woman aged 18-29 years with Graves' hyperthyroidism. The CDR3: CASSITGSPTNEKLFF. CDR3 bases: TGCGCCAGCAGCATAACAGGGAGCCCAACTAATGAAAAACTGTTTTTT.